This T cell receptor beta chain comes out of a study of T-cell memory formation after mild COVID-19. The germline V gene has CDR1 DFQATT and CDR2 SNEGSKA (reference sequence). The CDR3 extends over 14 amino acids. V dropped 3 bases and J dropped 7; count of bases not matched to a gene: 6. This clonotype was detected only a few times. The antigen is undetermined. With constant-segment primers, 5'RACE yielded cDNA libraries of TCR alpha and TCR beta that carried sample barcodes and UMIs. Each CDR3 protein gets one entry after TCRdb re-called the 5' RACE reads with MiXCR. Seen here are 400,000 to 500,000 distinct CDR3 sequences, 15% to 20% observed once, and the top ten hold around 8%. Study results and limitations: A balance of CD4 and CD8 characterized clones contracting day 15 to 85, whereas later expanders leaned CD4+.

Sequencing was carried out using PBMCs or a T cell subset sorted from them (not recorded which). This chain links TRBV20-1 with TRBJ2-1; 10 nucleotides align to TRBD2. This clonotype originated in an adult woman who had mild COVID-19 (a few samples of this study predate the infection). Cell type and time point are not known. CDR3 in DNA: TGCAGTGCTAGGGCTAGCGGGGGCGTAAATGAGCAGTTCTTC. This codes for CSARASGGVNEQFF.